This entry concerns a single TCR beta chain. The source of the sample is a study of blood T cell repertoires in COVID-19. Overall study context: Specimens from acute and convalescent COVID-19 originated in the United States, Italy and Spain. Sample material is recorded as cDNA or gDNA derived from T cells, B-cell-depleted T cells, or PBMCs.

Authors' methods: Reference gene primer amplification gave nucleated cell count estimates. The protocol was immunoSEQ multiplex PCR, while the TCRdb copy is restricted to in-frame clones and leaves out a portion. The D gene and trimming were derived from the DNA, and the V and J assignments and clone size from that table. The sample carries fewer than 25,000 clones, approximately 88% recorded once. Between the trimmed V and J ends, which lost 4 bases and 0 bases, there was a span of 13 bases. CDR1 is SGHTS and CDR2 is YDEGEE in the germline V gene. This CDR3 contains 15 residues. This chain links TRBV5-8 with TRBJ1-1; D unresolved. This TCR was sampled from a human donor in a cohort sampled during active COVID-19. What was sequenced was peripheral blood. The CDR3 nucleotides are TGTGCCAGCAGCCCCGCCGGAGGGTTGAACACTGAAGCTTTCTTT. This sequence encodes CASSPAGGLNTEAFF.